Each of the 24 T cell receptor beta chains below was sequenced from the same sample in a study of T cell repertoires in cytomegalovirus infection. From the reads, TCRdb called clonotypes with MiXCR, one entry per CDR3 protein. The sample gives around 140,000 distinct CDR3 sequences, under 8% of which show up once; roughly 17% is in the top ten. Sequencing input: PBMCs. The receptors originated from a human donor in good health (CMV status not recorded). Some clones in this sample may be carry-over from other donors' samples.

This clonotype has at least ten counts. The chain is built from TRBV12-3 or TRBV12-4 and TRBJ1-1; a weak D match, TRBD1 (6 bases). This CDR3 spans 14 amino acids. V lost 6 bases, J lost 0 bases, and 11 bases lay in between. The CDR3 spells CASSRQAMNTEAFF. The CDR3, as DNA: TGTGCCAGCAGCCGACAGGCAATGAACACTGAAGCTTTCTTT.

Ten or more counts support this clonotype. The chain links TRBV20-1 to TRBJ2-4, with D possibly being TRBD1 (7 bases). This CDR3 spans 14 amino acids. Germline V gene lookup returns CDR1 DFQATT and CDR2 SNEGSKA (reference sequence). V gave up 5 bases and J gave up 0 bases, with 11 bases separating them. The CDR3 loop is CSAGGTVAKNIQYF. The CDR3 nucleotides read TGCAGTGCTGGGGGGACAGTAGCCAAAAACATTCAGTACTTC.

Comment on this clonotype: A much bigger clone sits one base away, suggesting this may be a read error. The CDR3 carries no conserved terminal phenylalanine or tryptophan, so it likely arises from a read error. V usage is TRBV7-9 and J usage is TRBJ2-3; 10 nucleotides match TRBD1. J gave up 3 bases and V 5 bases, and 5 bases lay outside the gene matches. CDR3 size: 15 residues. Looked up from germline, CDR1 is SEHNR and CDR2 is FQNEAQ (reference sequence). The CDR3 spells CASSPTGGGTDTQYL. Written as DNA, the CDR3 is TGTGCCAGCAGCCCGACAGGGGGCGGGACAGATACGCAGTATCTT.

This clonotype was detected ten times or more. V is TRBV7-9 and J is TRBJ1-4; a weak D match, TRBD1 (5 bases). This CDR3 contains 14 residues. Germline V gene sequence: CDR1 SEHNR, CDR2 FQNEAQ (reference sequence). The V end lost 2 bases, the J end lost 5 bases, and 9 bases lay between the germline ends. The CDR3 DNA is TGTGCCAGCAGCTTAAGGGGCCGAAATGAAAAACTGTTTTTT. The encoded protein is CASSLRGRNEKLFF. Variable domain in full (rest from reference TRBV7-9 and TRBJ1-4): DTGVSQNPRHKITKRGQNVTFRCDPISEHNRLYWYRQTLGQGPEFLTYFQNEAQLEKSRLLSDRFSAERPKGSFSTLEIQRTEQGDSAMYLCASSLRGRNEKLFFGSGTQLSVL.

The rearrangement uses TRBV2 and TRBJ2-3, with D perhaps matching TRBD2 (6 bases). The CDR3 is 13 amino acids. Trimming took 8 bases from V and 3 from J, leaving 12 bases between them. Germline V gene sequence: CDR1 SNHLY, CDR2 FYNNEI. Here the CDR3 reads CASRRLVTDTQYF. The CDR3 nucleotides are TGTGCCAGCCGTCGACTAGTTACAGATACGCAGTATTTT.

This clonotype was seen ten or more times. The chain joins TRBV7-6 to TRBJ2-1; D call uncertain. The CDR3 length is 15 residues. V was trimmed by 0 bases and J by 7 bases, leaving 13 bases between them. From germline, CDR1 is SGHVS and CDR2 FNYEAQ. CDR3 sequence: CASSLAWEQTNEQFF. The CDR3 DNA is TGTGCCAGCAGCTTAGCTTGGGAACAGACGAATGAGCAGTTCTTC.

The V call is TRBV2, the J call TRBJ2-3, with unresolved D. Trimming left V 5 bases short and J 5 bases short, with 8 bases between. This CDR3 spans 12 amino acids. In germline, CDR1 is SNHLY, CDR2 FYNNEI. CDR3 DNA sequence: TGTGCCAGCAGTTTGGAATTAGATACGCAGTATTTT. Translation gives CASSLELDTQYF.

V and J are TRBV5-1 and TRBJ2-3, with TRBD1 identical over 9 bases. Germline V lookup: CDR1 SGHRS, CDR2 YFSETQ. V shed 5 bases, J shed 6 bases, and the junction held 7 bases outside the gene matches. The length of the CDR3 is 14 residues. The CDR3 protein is CASRGGQGPDTQYF. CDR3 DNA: TGCGCCAGCAGGGGCGGACAGGGGCCCGATACGCAGTATTTT.

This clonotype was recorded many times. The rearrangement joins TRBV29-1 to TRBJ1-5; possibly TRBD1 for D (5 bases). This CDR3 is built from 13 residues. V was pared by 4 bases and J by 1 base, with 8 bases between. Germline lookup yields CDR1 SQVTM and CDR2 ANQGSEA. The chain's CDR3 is CSVGDVSNQPQHF. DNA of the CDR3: TGCAGCGTTGGGGACGTAAGCAATCAGCCCCAGCATTTT.

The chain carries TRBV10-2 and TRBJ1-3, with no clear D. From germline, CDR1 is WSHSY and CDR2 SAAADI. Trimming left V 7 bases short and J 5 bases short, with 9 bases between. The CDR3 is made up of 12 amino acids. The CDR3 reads CASTGRRNTIYF. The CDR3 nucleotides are TGCGCCAGCACGGGGAGGAGAAACACCATATATTTT.

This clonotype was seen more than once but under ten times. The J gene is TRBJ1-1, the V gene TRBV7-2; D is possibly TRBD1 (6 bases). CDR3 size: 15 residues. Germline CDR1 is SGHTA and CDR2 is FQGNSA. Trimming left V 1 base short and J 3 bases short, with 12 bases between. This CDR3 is CASSLGLGAHTEAFF. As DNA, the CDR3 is TGTGCCAGCAGCTTAGGTCTGGGGGCGCACACTGAAGCTTTCTTT.

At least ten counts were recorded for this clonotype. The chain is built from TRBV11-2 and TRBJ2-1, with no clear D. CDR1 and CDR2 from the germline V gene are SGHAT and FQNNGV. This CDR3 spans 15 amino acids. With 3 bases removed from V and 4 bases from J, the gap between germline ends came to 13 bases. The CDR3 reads CASSFESSPYNEQFF. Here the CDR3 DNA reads TGTGCCAGCAGCTTCGAGAGCTCCCCTTACAATGAGCAGTTCTTC.

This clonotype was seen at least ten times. The CDR3 region is CSALPGGWPSYEQYF. DNA of the CDR3: TGCAGTGCGCTTCCAGGGGGCTGGCCCTCCTACGAGCAGTACTTC. The chain is built from TRBV20-1 and TRBJ2-7; 8 positions agree with TRBD1. The CDR3 has 15 amino acids. Germline V CDR1 and CDR2: DFQATT, SNEGSKA (reference sequence). J lost 0 bases, V lost 6 bases, and 10 bases had no gene match.

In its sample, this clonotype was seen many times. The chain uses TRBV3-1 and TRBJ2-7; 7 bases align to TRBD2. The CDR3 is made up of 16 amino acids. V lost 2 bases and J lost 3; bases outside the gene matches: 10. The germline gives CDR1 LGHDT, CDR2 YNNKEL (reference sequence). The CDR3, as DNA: TGTGCCAGCAGCCAAAGGCTCGGGACGGGGGGCTACGAGCAGTACTTC. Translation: CASSQRLGTGGYEQYF.

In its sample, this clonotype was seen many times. The CDR3 reads CASSSDRGRTDTQYF. CDR3 nucleotide sequence: TGTGCCAGCAGCTCGGACAGGGGTCGGACAGATACGCAGTATTTT. V usage is TRBV7-2 and J usage is TRBJ2-3, with 9 nucleotides matching TRBD1. The CDR3 loop spans 15 amino acids. Germline CDR1 and CDR2: SGHTA and FQGNSA. Trimming removed 4 bases from V and 3 bases from J; junction bases left unmatched: 5.

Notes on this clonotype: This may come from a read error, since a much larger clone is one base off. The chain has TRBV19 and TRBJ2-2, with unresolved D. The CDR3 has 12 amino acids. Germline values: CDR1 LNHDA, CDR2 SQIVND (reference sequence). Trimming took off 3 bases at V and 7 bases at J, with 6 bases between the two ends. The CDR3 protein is CASSMGFGELFF. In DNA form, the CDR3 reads TGTGCCAGTAGTATGGGGTTCGGGGAGCTGTTTTTT.

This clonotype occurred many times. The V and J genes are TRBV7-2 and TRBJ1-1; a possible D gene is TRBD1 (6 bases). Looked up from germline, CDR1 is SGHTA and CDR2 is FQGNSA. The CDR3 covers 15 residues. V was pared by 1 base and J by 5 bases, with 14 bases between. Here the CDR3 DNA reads TGTGCCAGCAGCTTAGTCAGGGGAGGGGAGACTGAAGCTTTCTTT. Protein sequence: CASSLVRGGETEAFF.

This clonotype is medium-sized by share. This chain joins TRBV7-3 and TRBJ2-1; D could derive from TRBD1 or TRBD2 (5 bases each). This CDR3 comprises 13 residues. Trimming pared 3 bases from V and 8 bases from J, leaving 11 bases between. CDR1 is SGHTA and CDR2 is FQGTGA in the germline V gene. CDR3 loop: CASSLFGGYEQFF. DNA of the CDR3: TGTGCCAGCAGCTTGTTTGGGGGATATGAGCAGTTCTTC.

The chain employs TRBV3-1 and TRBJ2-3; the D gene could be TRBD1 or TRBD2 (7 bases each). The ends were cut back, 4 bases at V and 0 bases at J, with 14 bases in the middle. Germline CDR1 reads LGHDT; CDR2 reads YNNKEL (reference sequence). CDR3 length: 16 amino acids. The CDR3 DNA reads TGTGCCAGCAGCCCCTCCAGGGGGGGGAGCACAGATACGCAGTATTTT. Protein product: CASSPSRGGSTDTQYF.

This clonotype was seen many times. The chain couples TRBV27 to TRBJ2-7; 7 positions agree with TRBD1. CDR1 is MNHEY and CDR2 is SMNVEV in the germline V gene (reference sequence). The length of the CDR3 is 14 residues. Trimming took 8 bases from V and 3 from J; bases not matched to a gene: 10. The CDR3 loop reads CASRINWDSYEQYF. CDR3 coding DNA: TGTGCCAGCCGGATTAATTGGGACAGCTACGAGCAGTACTTC.

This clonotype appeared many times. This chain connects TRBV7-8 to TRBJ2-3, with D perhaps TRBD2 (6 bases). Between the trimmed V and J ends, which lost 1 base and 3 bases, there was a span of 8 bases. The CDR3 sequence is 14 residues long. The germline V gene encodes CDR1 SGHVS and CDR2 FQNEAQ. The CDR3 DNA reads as TGTGCCAGCAGCTTAGGCGGGGCAACAGATACGCAGTATTTT. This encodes CASSLGGATDTQYF.

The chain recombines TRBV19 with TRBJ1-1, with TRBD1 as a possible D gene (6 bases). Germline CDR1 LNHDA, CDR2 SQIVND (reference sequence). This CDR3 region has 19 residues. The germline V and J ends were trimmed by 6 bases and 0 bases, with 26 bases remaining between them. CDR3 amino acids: CASSNSGPRGPELNTEAFF. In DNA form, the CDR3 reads TGTGCCAGTAGCAACTCGGGACCCAGGGGCCCCGAACTGAACACTGAAGCTTTCTTT.

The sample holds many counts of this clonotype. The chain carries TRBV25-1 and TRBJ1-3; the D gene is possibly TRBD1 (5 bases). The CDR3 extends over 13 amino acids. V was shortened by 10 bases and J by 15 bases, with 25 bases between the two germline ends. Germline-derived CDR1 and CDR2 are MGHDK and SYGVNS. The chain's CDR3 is CATTDRTGLVRYF. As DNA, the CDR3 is TGTGCCACCACTGACAGAACCGGGTTAGTCAGATATTTT. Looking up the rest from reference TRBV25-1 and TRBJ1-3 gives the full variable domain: EADIYQTPRYLVIGTGKKITLECSQTMGHDKMYWYQQDPGMELHLIHYSYGVNSTEKGDLSSESTVSRIRTEHFPLTLESARPSHTSQYLCATTDRTGLVRYFGEGSWLTVV.

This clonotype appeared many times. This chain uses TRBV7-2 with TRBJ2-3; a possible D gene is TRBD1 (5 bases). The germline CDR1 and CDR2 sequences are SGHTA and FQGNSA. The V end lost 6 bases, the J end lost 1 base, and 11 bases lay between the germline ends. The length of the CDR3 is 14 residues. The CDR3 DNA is TGTGCCAGCAGTTCAGGGTTGCGCACAGATACGCAGTATTTT. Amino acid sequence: CASSSGLRTDTQYF. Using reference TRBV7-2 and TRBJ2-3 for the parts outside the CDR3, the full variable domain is GAGVSQSPSNKVTEKGKDVELRCDPISGHTALYWYRQSLGQGLEFLIYFQGNSAPDKSGLPSDRFSAERTGGSVSTLTIQRTQQEDSAVYLCASSSGLRTDTQYFGPGTRLTVL.